The 3 T cell receptor beta chains presented below share a single source sample, sequenced in a study of T-cell reconstitution after alpha-beta-depleted transplantation in children. Unique molecular identifiers were used in preparing the TCRbeta library. Each CDR3 protein is one row after TCRdb ran MiXCR on the PCR reads. The data show roughly 570,000 distinct CDR3 sequences, over 20% seen once. Source: PBMCs, taken before TCRalphabeta/CD19-depleted stem cell transplant. All receptors derive from a boy less than two years old with Wiskott-Aldrich syndrome, due to receive a stem cell transplant.

The CDR3 reads CASSRTGNGEQFF. The CDR3 region has the DNA TGCGCCAGCAGCCGGACAGGGAACGGTGAGCAGTTCTTC. The V gene is TRBV5-1, the J gene TRBJ2-1; 8 positions match TRBD1. This CDR3 region has 13 residues. Germline CDR1 is SGHRS and CDR2 is YFSETQ. The junction had 6 bases not matched to a gene; V was cut back by 4 bases and J by 9 bases.

In its sample, this clonotype was seen a few times. The V call is TRBV5-1, the J call TRBJ2-1; 7 positions agree with TRBD2. The CDR3 loop spans 15 amino acids. Germline CDR1 reads SGHRS; CDR2 reads YFSETQ. The V and J ends lost 5 bases and 0 bases, in that order; junction bases with no gene match: 5. CDR3 loop: CASRTGTTSYNEQFF. CDR3 coding DNA: TGCGCCAGCAGGACCGGGACTACCTCCTACAATGAGCAGTTCTTC.

This sequence joins TRBV24-1 and TRBJ2-5; a possible D gene is TRBD2 (6 bases). V was cut by 5 bases and J by 5 bases, with 23 bases left in between. The germline gives CDR1 KGHDR, CDR2 SFDVKD. CDR3 length equals 17 residues. The CDR3 reads CATSVGGPGDPRETQYF. CDR3 DNA: TGTGCCACCAGTGTCGGGGGACCCGGGGACCCGAGGGAGACCCAGTACTTC.